Given below is one TCR beta chain in context. CD8+CD57+ cell expansion had been shown by flow cytometry in patients chosen for sequencing. These data are taken from a study of CD8+CD57+ T cells in acquired aplastic anemia. On the study more broadly: DNA from sorted CD4+ and CD8+ cells averaged approximately 3.5 ug.

Profiles of TCR beta VDJ and CDR3 were generated from a genomic DNA template. One entry per CDR3 protein results from TCRdb running MiXCR on the reads. The table shows approximately 200,000 distinct CDR3 sequences, with over 40% occurring only once. The clonotype was recovered from a human donor with aplastic anemia. The specimen was sorted CD4+, CD8+, or CD8+CD57+ T cells (not recorded which) from PBMCs.

For the CDR3, the DNA is TGTGCCAGCAGTGAATATGAGGAAGCTTATGGCTACACCTTC. The encoded protein is CASSEYEEAYGYTF. This chain joins TRBV25-1 and TRBJ1-2; D unclear. CDR3 length: 14 amino acids. CDR1 and CDR2 from the germline V gene are MGHDK and SYGVNS. The ends were cut back, 0 bases at V and 5 bases at J, with 10 bases in the middle.